This T cell receptor beta chain was identified during a study of blood T cells in healthy people across ages. This clonotype has just a few counts. The CDR3 totals 14 residues. Germline V gives CDR1 DFQATT, CDR2 SNEGSKA (reference sequence). V gave up 4 bases and J gave up 3 bases, with 16 bases separating them. A J-beta primer mix and a sample-barcoded 5' primer were used in a second PCR of about 6 to 12 cycles. MiXCR was run by TCRdb on the 5' RACE reads, yielding one entry per CDR3 protein. The table includes approximately 1,000,000 distinct CDR3 sequences, 45% detected once. V gene TRBV20-1 combines with J gene TRBJ2-7, with D unresolved. Source material: blood. The clonotype comes from a woman in her sixties in good health. CDR3 coding DNA: TGCAGTGCTATTCCAACGCAGACGAGCTACGAGCAGTACTTC. It translates to CSAIPTQTSYEQYF.